The clone carrying this T cell receptor beta chain has just one count. This record belongs to a study of blood T cell repertoires in COVID-19. The overall study: PBMCs, B-cell-depleted T cells, or T cells provided the cDNA or gDNA that made up the material.

Per the original methods: Nucleated cell number was recorded as an estimate derived from reference gene primer amplification. Measured with immunoSEQ multiplex PCR; TCRdb has only the in-frame clones, and not every one. D and trimming were read from the DNA, whereas the V and J calls and clone size are those reported in that table. The data hold about 380,000 clones, with 85% observed a single time. In germline, CDR1 is LGHNA, CDR2 YNFKEQ. V was trimmed by 1 base and J by 3 bases, leaving 6 bases between them. The CDR3 covers 13 residues. The receptor's source is a woman under 30 with acute or convalescent COVID-19. Sequenced: peripheral blood. The chain links TRBV4-2 to TRBJ2-5; D ambiguous. The CDR3 sequence is CASSQVSEETQYF. The CDR3, as DNA: TGTGCCAGCAGCCAAGTAAGCGAAGAGACCCAGTACTTC.